This T cell receptor (beta chain) originates from a study of monozygotic twins with inflammatory bowel disease. cDNA was produced in eight separate reactions per sample. TCRdb processed the 5' RACE reads again and assigns one entry to each CDR3 protein, with no DNA. The sample has fewer than 550,000 distinct CDR3 sequences, and its top ten clones hold 2.4%. This CDR3 region has 13 residues. Per the germline V gene, CDR1 is SNHLY and CDR2 is FYNNEI. The chain links TRBV2 to TRBJ2-3; TCRdb picks TRBD1, but there is no DNA to check that call. The TCR was taken from a human donor with ulcerative colitis or Crohn's disease, or a healthy co-twin of an affected twin (not recorded which). The specimen was blood. The CDR3 reads CASSGQGIDAQYF. Based on the CDR3 plus reference TRBV2 and TRBJ2-3, the full variable domain is EPEVTQTPSHQVTQMGQEVILRCVPISNHLYFYWYRQILGQKVEFLVSFYNNEISEKSEIFDDQFSVERPDGSNFTLKIRSTKLEDSAMYFCASSGQGIDAQYFGPGTRLTVL.